Presented here are 18 T cell receptor beta chains from one specimen sequenced in a study of T cells in Graves' hyperthyroidism and ophthalmopathy. Using RNA transcripts as the source, TCR beta CDR3 regions were amplified. Carried out on the TCR CDR3, a first-round RT-PCR used the HTBI primer set. TCRdb reprocessed the multiplex PCR reads via MiXCR and lists one record per CDR3 protein. The sample has roughly 420,000 distinct CDR3 sequences, 15% to 18% seen once; the top ten hold 11% to 15%. Sequenced sample: blood. All receptors come from a woman aged 18 to 35 with Graves' hyperthyroidism.

This clonotype came up many times. The CDR3 here is CASSFSDRQPQHF. For the CDR3, the DNA is TGTGCCAGCAGTTTCTCCGACCGGCAGCCCCAGCATTTT. The J gene is TRBJ1-5, the V gene TRBV28; D not certain. The CDR3 totals 13 residues. V was pared by 3 bases and J by 7 bases, with 10 bases between. CDR1 is MDHEN and CDR2 is SYDVKM in the germline V gene. The full variable domain, with the rest looked up from reference TRBV28 and TRBJ1-5, is DVKVTQSSRYLVKRTGEKVFLECVQDMDHENMFWYRQDPGLGLRLIYFSYDVKMKEKGDIPEGYSVSREKKERFSLILESASTNQTSMYLCASSFSDRQPQHFGDGTRLSIL.

There are many counts of this clonotype. This chain connects TRBV7-2 to TRBJ2-7, with TRBD1 identical over 8 bases. Germline loops: CDR1 SGHTA, CDR2 FQGNSA. This CDR3 is built from 15 residues. V shed 1 base and J 2 bases; nucleotides not matched to a gene: 4. The CDR3 region has the DNA TGTGCCAGCAGCTTAGTAGGGACAGGAACCTACGAGCAGTACTTC. As protein: CASSLVGTGTYEQYF.

In its sample, this clonotype was seen many times. J is TRBJ2-7 and V is TRBV4-1, with 8 bases identical to TRBD1. Germline V gives CDR1 MGHRA, CDR2 YSYEKL. This CDR3 contains 15 residues. V gave up 1 base and J gave up 0 bases; unmatched junction bases: 2. CDR3 sequence: CASSQVTGASYEQYF. The DNA for the CDR3 is TGCGCCAGCAGCCAAGTGACAGGGGCCTCCTACGAGCAGTACTTC.

This clonotype was observed at least ten times. V and J are TRBV28 and TRBJ2-7, with D perhaps matching TRBD1 (5 bases). V gave up 5 bases and J gave up 5 bases, with 16 bases separating them. This CDR3 has 14 residues. CDR1 is MDHEN and CDR2 is SYDVKM in the germline V gene. The DNA for the CDR3 is TGTGCCAGCAGTACAGGATTGGTCCCCAACGAGCAGTACTTC. Residues: CASSTGLVPNEQYF.

This clonotype was detected ten times or more. The chain couples TRBV5-1 to TRBJ2-2, with D unclear. From germline, CDR1 is SGHRS and CDR2 YFSETQ. Trimming removed 2 bases from V and 5 bases from J, with 7 bases in between. The CDR3 runs 13 residues. CDR3 sequence reads: CASSLGFTGELFF. CDR3 coding DNA: TGCGCCAGCAGCTTAGGGTTTACCGGGGAGCTGTTTTTT. Full variable domain (missing parts from reference TRBV5-1 and TRBJ2-2): KAGVTQTPRYLIKTRGQQVTLSCSPISGHRSVSWYQQTPGQGLQFLFEYFSETQRNKGNFPGRFSGRQFSNSRSEMNVSTLELGDSALYLCASSLGFTGELFFGEGSRLTVL.

This clonotype was recorded many times. The chain recombines TRBV12-3 or TRBV12-4 with TRBJ1-1; 9 bases are a match to TRBD1. The CDR3 contains 14 residues. Unmatched junction bases numbered 11, after V lost 8 bases and J lost 7 bases. CDR3 in DNA: TGTGCCAGCGGGGGGAGGACAGGGGAAATTGAAGCTTTCTTT. Its translation is CASGGRTGEIEAFF.

This clonotype was recorded at least ten times. V gene TRBV3-1 combines with J gene TRBJ1-5, with 8 nucleotides matching TRBD1. The CDR3 has 17 residues. The V gene's germline CDR1 is LGHDT and CDR2 YNNKEL (reference sequence). Trimming took 3 bases from V and 2 from J; bases not matched to a gene: 9. CDR3 bases: TGTGCCAGCAGCCAGGCCCTAGGACAGGGCGGCAATCAGCCCCAGCATTTT. Translating gives CASSQALGQGGNQPQHF.

This chain joins TRBV20-1 and TRBJ2-3; TRBD1 matches 9 bases. Germline V lookup: CDR1 DFQATT, CDR2 SNEGSKA (reference sequence). Germline trimming cut 4 bases from V and 2 bases from J; bases unmatched to any gene: 13. This CDR3 has 17 residues. The CDR3 DNA follows: TGCAGTGCTATCCGGGACAGGGATCAGCTTTCCACAGATACGCAGTATTTT. Translated: CSAIRDRDQLSTDTQYF.

The chain couples TRBV27 to TRBJ2-1, with TRBD2 identical over 10 bases. The CDR3 is 14 residues long. With 8 bases clipped from V and 8 bases from J, the junction kept 9 bases outside the gene matches. Germline CDR1 and CDR2: MNHEY and SMNVEV (reference sequence). The chain's CDR3 is CASRASGSIDEQFF. CDR3 in DNA: TGTGCCAGCCGGGCTAGCGGGAGTATCGATGAGCAGTTCTTC.

This clonotype occurred many times. The rearrangement joins TRBV28 to TRBJ2-5; D is perhaps TRBD2 (6 bases). Germline V lookup: CDR1 MDHEN, CDR2 SYDVKM. The CDR3 is 13 amino acids. With 6 bases removed from V and 7 bases from J, the gap between germline ends came to 15 bases. DNA for the CDR3: TGTGCCAGCAGGGATCATAGGGGAGGGACCCAGTACTTC. This translates into CASRDHRGGTQYF. The full variable domain, with the rest looked up from reference TRBV28 and TRBJ2-5, is DVKVTQSSRYLVKRTGEKVFLECVQDMDHENMFWYRQDPGLGLRLIYFSYDVKMKEKGDIPEGYSVSREKKERFSLILESASTNQTSMYLCASRDHRGGTQYFGPGTRLLVL.

In its sample, this clonotype was seen a few times. The chain has TRBV19 and TRBJ2-1; 9 bases map to TRBD1. CDR3 length equals 13 residues. Germline V gene data show CDR1 as LNHDA and CDR2 as SQIVND (reference sequence). The V and J ends lost 4 bases and 7 bases, in that order; junction bases with no gene match: 2. The CDR3 loop reads CASSTGQGNEQFF. For the CDR3, the DNA is TGTGCCAGTAGTACCGGACAGGGGAATGAGCAGTTCTTC.

This chain uses TRBV7-9 with TRBJ1-3; D call uncertain. Trimming cost V 1 base and J 0 bases, with 13 bases left between them. The CDR3 spans 17 residues. From germline, CDR1 is SEHNR and CDR2 FQNEAQ (reference sequence). As DNA, the CDR3 is TGTGCCAGCAGCTTAGGGGTGGCACCCGACTCTGGAAACACCATATATTTT. This translates into CASSLGVAPDSGNTIYF.

This clonotype was recorded at least ten times. The J gene is TRBJ1-1, the V gene TRBV12-5; possibly TRBD1 for D (5 bases). CDR3 length: 15 amino acids. Trimming cost V 1 base and J 3 bases, with 12 bases left between them. Germline-derived CDR1 and CDR2 are LGHNT and FRNRAP. The chain's CDR3 is CASGLARGGDTEAFF. CDR3 DNA: TGTGCTAGTGGTTTGGCCCGGGGGGGGGACACTGAAGCTTTCTTT.

Many counts were recorded for this clonotype. This chain joins TRBV29-1 and TRBJ2-7; TRBD2 agrees at 10 bases. V was clipped by 7 bases and J by 1 base; unmatched bases: 13. The CDR3 is 16 amino acids. The germline V gene has CDR1 SQVTM and CDR2 ANQGSEA. CDR3 bases: TGCAGCGCATACGTCGGGATAGCGGGAGGTTCCTACGAGCAGTACTTC. Protein product: CSAYVGIAGGSYEQYF.

With regard to this clonotype: One end of the junction is discordant with germline, which a read error may explain. The V gene is TRBV5-1, the J gene TRBJ1-5; D possibly corresponds to TRBD1 (5 bases). From germline, CDR1 is SGHRS and CDR2 YFSETQ. CDR3 size: 14 residues. The CDR3 sequence: CASRSGTGNHPQHF. In DNA form, the CDR3 reads TGCGCCAGCAGATCCGGGACGGGCAATCACCCCCAGCATTTT. Together with reference TRBV5-1 and TRBJ1-5, the CDR3 gives the full variable domain: KAGVTQTPRYLIKTRGQQVTLSCSPISGHRSVSWYQQTPGQGLQFLFEYFSETQRNKGNFPGRFSGRQFSNSRSEMNVSTLELGDSALYLCASRSGTGNHPQHFGDGTRLSIL.

This clonotype has a handful of counts. The chain combines TRBV4-3 with TRBJ2-7; 9 bases agree with TRBD1. Trimming at V came to 4 bases and at J to 5 bases, leaving 9 bases not matched to a gene. Germline V gene data show CDR1 as LGHNA and CDR2 as YSLEER. The length of the CDR3 is 15 residues. The CDR3 reads CASSRSGTGSHEQYF. For the CDR3, the DNA is TGCGCCAGCAGCCGTTCCGGGACAGGGTCCCACGAGCAGTACTTC.

Concerning this clonotype itself: An end of the junction differs from the germline gene, which may be a read error. The chain combines TRBV5-1 with TRBJ2-4; perhaps D is TRBD1 or TRBD2 (6 bases each). The CDR3 runs 14 residues. Germline CDR1 and CDR2: SGHRS and YFSETQ. CDR3 in amino acids: CASRRGGTKNIQYF. CDR3 coding DNA: TGTGCCAGCCGGCGAGGGGGGACCAAAAACATTCAGTACTTC.

At least ten counts were recorded for this clonotype. The chain recombines TRBV6-1 with TRBJ1-2, with D uncertain. Per the germline V gene, CDR1 is MNHNS and CDR2 is SASEGT. Trimming removed 6 bases from V and 8 bases from J, with 16 bases in between. This CDR3 region has 13 residues. The CDR3 is CASRGFSNGGYTF. DNA of the CDR3: TGTGCCAGCAGGGGCTTTTCCAACGGGGGCTACACCTTC.